This T cell receptor beta chain is drawn from a study of blood T cell repertoires in COVID-19. Study information: Samples of COVID-19 (acute and convalescent) were obtained from the United States, Italy and Spain. T cells, B-cell-depleted T cells, or PBMCs supplied cDNA or gDNA.

CDR3 length: 17 amino acids. V shed 0 bases, J shed 3 bases, and the junction held 9 bases outside the gene matches. Looked up from germline, CDR1 is LNHNV and CDR2 is YYDKDF (reference sequence). Original handling: Reference gene primers were amplified, and this amplification served to estimate nucleated cell counts. Sequencing used immunoSEQ multiplex PCR; TCRdb keeps in-frame clones, though not all of them. V, J and clone size are those of that table, while D and trimming were read from the DNA. Of around 300,000 clones in the sample, nearly 90% were seen once. Participants' own reports of clinical history determined their cohort assignment.

The V call is TRBV15, the J call TRBJ1-2; 8 bases align to TRBD1. The clonotype was recovered from a woman in her fifties or sixties who had recovered from COVID-19. Sequenced sample: PBMCs or T cells enriched from blood (not recorded which). This CDR3 reads CATSRDFPSTGDYGYTF. CDR3 coding DNA: TGTGCCACCAGCAGAGACTTTCCATCGACAGGGGACTATGGCTACACCTTC.